The 7 T cell receptor beta chains reported below all come from one sample, sequenced in a study of spatial heterogeneity in lung cancer. TCRdb passed the 5' RACE reads through MiXCR, listing each CDR3 protein once. The profile shows 25,000 to 30,000 distinct CDR3 sequences, around 8.4% of them singletons. Specified time point: sample taken at primary tumor resection. The input material, whole RNA from tumor, nontumor lung or frozen PBMC, was sequenced unsorted. Sequencing used PBMCs, obtained at surgery. These receptors were obtained from a female donor with early-stage non-small cell lung cancer.

V and J are TRBV5-1 and TRBJ2-5; D gene unclear. Trimming left V 2 bases short and J 2 bases short, with 13 bases between. Germline-derived CDR1 and CDR2 are SGHRS and YFSETQ. The CDR3 covers 15 residues. The CDR3 sequence: CASSFSSKLQETQYF. The CDR3 DNA follows: TGCGCCAGCAGCTTTAGCTCAAAACTGCAAGAGACCCAGTACTTC. The complete variable domain, with remaining parts taken from reference TRBV5-1 and TRBJ2-5, reads KAGVTQTPRYLIKTRGQQVTLSCSPISGHRSVSWYQQTPGQGLQFLFEYFSETQRNKGNFPGRFSGRQFSNSRSEMNVSTLELGDSALYLCASSFSSKLQETQYFGPGTRLLVL.

This clonotype was picked up many times. The CDR3 spells CASWKGRVGHEQYF. The CDR3 nucleotides read TGTGCCAGCTGGAAGGGCAGGGTTGGACACGAGCAGTACTTC. This sequence joins TRBV28 and TRBJ2-7; D is perhaps TRBD1 (5 bases). The CDR3 length is 14 residues. V shed 8 bases and J shed 5 bases, with 19 bases lying between them. The germline V gene has CDR1 MDHEN and CDR2 SYDVKM.

The rearrangement links TRBV10-3 to TRBJ1-6; D gene ambiguous. V was cut by 3 bases and J by 3 bases, with 9 bases left in between. Germline assignment: CDR1 ENHRY and CDR2 SYGVKD. This CDR3 region has 15 residues. CDR3 amino acids: CAISEWLIYNSPLHF. The DNA of the CDR3 is TGTGCCATCAGTGAATGGTTAATCTATAATTCACCCCTCCACTTT.

The chain joins TRBV4-1 to TRBJ2-1; no clear D gene. The CDR3 contains 16 residues. Between the trimmed V and J ends, which lost 1 base and 5 bases, there was a span of 15 bases. The V gene's germline CDR1 is MGHRA and CDR2 YSYEKL. CDR3 loop: CASSQARLLSNNEQFF. In DNA form, the CDR3 reads TGCGCCAGCAGCCAAGCCAGACTCCTGAGTAACAATGAGCAGTTCTTC.

The chain has TRBV7-8 and TRBJ1-1; the D is unclear. Per the germline V gene, CDR1 is SGHVS and CDR2 is FQNEAQ. Trimming took off 0 bases at V and 3 bases at J, with 8 bases between the two ends. The CDR3 runs 14 residues. DNA for the CDR3: TGTGCCAGCAGCTTAGCGGGGTCCTACACTGAAGCTTTCTTT. Translating it yields CASSLAGSYTEAFF. The whole variable domain, remainder taken from reference TRBV7-8 and TRBJ1-1, is GAGVSQSPRYKVAKRGQDVALRCDPISGHVSLFWYQQALGQGPEFLTYFQNEAQLDKSGLPSDRFFAERPEGSVSTLKIQRTQQEDSAVYLCASSLAGSYTEAFFGQGTRLTVV.

This clonotype was detected a few times. The chain combines TRBV7-7 with TRBJ2-2; weak D call: TRBD1 (6 bases). V dropped 1 base and J dropped 5 bases, with 11 bases sitting between them. Germline V gene sequence: CDR1 SSHAT, CDR2 FNYEAQ (reference sequence). The CDR3 consists of 15 residues. As DNA, the CDR3 is TGTGCCAGCAGCTTAGTCACAGGGAGTACCGGGGAGCTGTTTTTT. This sequence encodes CASSLVTGSTGELFF.

This clonotype has a count of ten or more. The chain has TRBV18 and TRBJ1-2; no firm D call. Trimming removed 6 bases at V and 7 bases at J, with 18 bases between. Germline V gene data show CDR1 as KGHSH and CDR2 as LQKENI. This CDR3 spans 14 amino acids. The CDR3 nucleotides read TGTGCCAGCTCCGAGATCCGGGAAGACGGTGGCTACACCTTC. Its translation: CASSEIREDGGYTF.